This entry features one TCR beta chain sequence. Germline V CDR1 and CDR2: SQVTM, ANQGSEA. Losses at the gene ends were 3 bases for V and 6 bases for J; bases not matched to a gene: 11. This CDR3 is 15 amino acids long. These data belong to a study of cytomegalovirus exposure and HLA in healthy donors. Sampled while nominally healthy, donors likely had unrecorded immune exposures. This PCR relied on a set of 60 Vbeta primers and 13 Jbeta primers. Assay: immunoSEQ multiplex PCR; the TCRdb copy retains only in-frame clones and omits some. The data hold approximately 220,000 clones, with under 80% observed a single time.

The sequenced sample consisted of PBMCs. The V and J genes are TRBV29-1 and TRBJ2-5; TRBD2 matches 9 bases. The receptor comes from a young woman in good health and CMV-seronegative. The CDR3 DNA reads TGCAGCGTTGAGTCTAGCGGGACCCATGGAAAGACCCAGTACTTC. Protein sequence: CSVESSGTHGKTQYF.